A single sample is the source of the 22 T cell receptor beta chains below, sequenced in a study of regulatory T cells in long-lasting Graves disease. The time point here: persistent/refractory GD, antithyroid drugs over 5 years with positive TRAb. From RNA extracted from PBMCs, the TCR library was made. iRepertoire HTBI primers and Arm-PCR of CDR3 regions built TCR beta libraries. TCRdb re-called the multiplex PCR reads through MiXCR, storing one row per CDR3 protein. The repertoire includes 350,000 to 500,000 distinct CDR3 sequences, around a fifth of them detected once, and around an eighth sits in the top ten. Here the sequenced sample was peripheral blood mononuclear cells (PBMCs), taken when the disease was refractory, from a patient treated with antithyroid drugs. The receptors derive from a female donor with Graves disease.

This clonotype was counted at least ten times. The rearrangement uses TRBV6-1 and TRBJ1-6; 9 positions match TRBD1. CDR1 and CDR2 from the germline V gene are MNHNS and SASEGT. After removal of 4 bases from V and 9 bases from J, the junction contained 4 bases not matched to a gene. This CDR3 spans 14 amino acids. The DNA of the CDR3 is TGTGCCAGCAGTGCCGGGACAGGGAGTTCACCCCTCCACTTT. Translation: CASSAGTGSSPLHF.

This chain connects TRBV28 to TRBJ1-2, with TRBD1 identical over 9 bases. Germline trimming cut 5 bases from V and 4 bases from J; bases unmatched to any gene: 8. This CDR3 region has 15 residues. Germline V gene sequence: CDR1 MDHEN, CDR2 SYDVKM. DNA of the CDR3: TGTGCCAGCAGTCCCGGGACAGGGATGGCCTATGGCTACACCTTC. It specifies CASSPGTGMAYGYTF.

This clonotype was seen ten or more times. This rearrangement joins TRBV28 to TRBJ2-5; 9 bases match TRBD1. Germline lookup yields CDR1 MDHEN and CDR2 SYDVKM. After removal of 10 bases from V and 5 bases from J, the junction contained 5 bases not matched to a gene. The CDR3 is made up of 12 amino acids. CDR3 residues: CAITGGYETQYF. CDR3 nucleotides: TGTGCCATTACAGGGGGCTATGAGACCCAGTACTTC.

V and J are TRBV11-1 and TRBJ2-7; possible D gene TRBD2, 5 bases. V was shortened by 1 base and J by 7 bases, with 14 bases between the two germline ends. CDR3 length: 14 residues. Germline V gene lookup returns CDR1 SGHAT and CDR2 FQDESV (reference sequence). The chain's CDR3 is CASSLEGLEAEQYF. The CDR3 DNA sequence: TGTGCCAGCAGCTTAGAGGGTCTGGAGGCGGAGCAGTACTTC.

This clonotype occurred a few times. The chain combines TRBV7-3 with TRBJ2-2; 10 bases fit TRBD2. Germline lookup yields CDR1 SGHTA and CDR2 FQGTGA. V was clipped by 6 bases and J by 7 bases; unmatched bases: 8. The CDR3 is 15 residues long. The CDR3 sequence is CASRASGSSGGELFF. The CDR3 DNA follows: TGTGCCAGCAGAGCTAGCGGGAGTAGTGGCGGGGAGCTGTTTTTT.

The CDR3 DNA reads TGTGCCAGCAGTTACCCTGGAGGGGGCACTGAAGCTTTCTTT. It translates to CASSYPGGGTEAFF. The chain has TRBV6-5 and TRBJ1-1; a weak D match, TRBD1 (6 bases). Germline lookup yields CDR1 MNHEY and CDR2 SVGAGI. This CDR3 region has 14 residues. V was clipped by 2 bases and J by 4 bases, with 11 bases between them.

This clonotype has ten or more counts. The chain joins TRBV20-1 to TRBJ1-2; TRBD1 aligns across 8 bases. The CDR3 runs to 13 residues. Germline V CDR1 and CDR2: DFQATT, SNEGSKA (reference sequence). Trimming took 6 bases from V and 3 from J; bases not matched to a gene: 6. The CDR3 sequence is CSAPTGVYYGYTF. DNA of the CDR3: TGCAGTGCCCCGACAGGGGTTTACTATGGCTACACCTTC.

This clonotype was counted at least ten times. V gene TRBV12-3 or TRBV12-4 combines with J gene TRBJ1-1, with a possible D match to TRBD1 (5 bases). The CDR3 covers 14 residues. V was trimmed by 8 bases and J by 4 bases, leaving 17 bases between them. DNA for the CDR3: TGTGCCAGCTCCGAGAGGGGCGGAGCCACTGAAGCTTTCTTT. Translated, it gives CASSERGGATEAFF.

The V call is TRBV28, the J call TRBJ2-3; D could derive from TRBD1 or TRBD2 (7 bases each). CDR1 is MDHEN, CDR2 SYDVKM, per germline. There are 14 residues in the CDR3. V lost 11 bases and J lost 4, with 19 bases in between. CDR3 bases: TGTGCCTTGTGGGGAGGGGGCTCCGCAGATACGCAGTATTTT. This sequence encodes CALWGGGSADTQYF.

Worth noting for this clonotype: This may come from a read error, since a much larger clone is one base off. The chain is built from TRBV27 and TRBJ2-7, with D hard to call. The length of the CDR3 is 14 residues. Germline CDR1 is MNHEY and CDR2 is SMNVEV (reference sequence). The CDR3 here is CVSSLFASSYEQYF. The CDR3 DNA follows: TGTGTCAGCAGTTTATTTGCCAGCTCCTACGAGCAGTACTTC.

Turning to this clonotype: Germline and junction disagree at one end, which may indicate a read error. The chain couples TRBV6-1 to TRBJ1-1, with TRBD1 identical over 7 bases. The length of the CDR3 is 15 residues. Germline values: CDR1 MNHNS, CDR2 SASEGT. The CDR3 DNA sequence: TGTGCCGGCAGGGGGTGGGGCCGGGAAAACACTGAAGCTTTCTTT. This translates into CAGRGWGRENTEAFF.

The chain uses TRBV20-1 and TRBJ2-1; no firm D call. Germline CDR1 and CDR2: DFQATT and SNEGSKA (reference sequence). CDR3 length equals 18 residues. V lost 1 base to trimming and J lost 0 bases, with 19 bases between them. CDR3 coding DNA: TGCAGTGCTAGAGGGTATCGGGCTGGACGAAGCTCCTACAATGAGCAGTTCTTC. Translated, it gives CSARGYRAGRSSYNEQFF.

This clonotype has ten or more counts. The rearrangement links TRBV12-3 or TRBV12-4 to TRBJ1-3; D might be TRBD1 (6 bases). V lost 3 bases to trimming and J lost 2 bases, with 8 bases between them. CDR3 length: 14 amino acids. The CDR3 region is CASSFGGPGNTIYF. The DNA of the CDR3 is TGTGCCAGCAGTTTTGGGGGGCCTGGAAACACCATATATTTT.

CDR3 region: CASSRGREASYEQYF. DNA of the CDR3: TGCGCCAGCAGCCGGGGGCGGGAGGCCTCCTACGAGCAGTACTTC. The gene calls are TRBV5-1 and TRBJ2-7; 8 nucleotides align to TRBD2. Germline V CDR1 and CDR2: SGHRS, YFSETQ. The CDR3 runs 15 residues. V lost 4 bases and J lost 0; bases outside the gene matches: 6.

This clonotype was seen at least ten times. The chain employs TRBV10-3 and TRBJ2-2; 12 bases are shared with TRBD2. Per the germline V gene, CDR1 is ENHRY and CDR2 is SYGVKD. CDR3 length equals 15 residues. The junction had 5 bases not matched to a gene; V was cut back by 6 bases and J by 6 bases. This CDR3 reads CAIRTSGRSAGELFF. DNA of the CDR3: TGTGCCATCAGGACTAGCGGGAGATCCGCCGGGGAGCTGTTTTTT.

The table lists this clonotype with many counts. The CDR3 region is CASNTGLANYGYTF. In nucleotides, the CDR3 is TGTGCCAGCAACACAGGGTTAGCTAACTATGGCTACACCTTC. The rearrangement uses TRBV28 and TRBJ1-2, with D possibly being TRBD1 (6 bases). The germline CDR1 and CDR2 sequences are MDHEN and SYDVKM. The length of the CDR3 is 14 residues. V lost 7 bases and J lost 0, with 12 bases in between.

This sequence joins TRBV10-3 and TRBJ2-2; D call uncertain. CDR1 is ENHRY and CDR2 is SYGVKD in the germline V gene. The V gene lost 8 bases and the J gene lost 3 bases, with 13 bases spanning the gap. The CDR3 has 14 residues. The CDR3 is CAIAVRSDTGELFF. The CDR3 coding sequence is TGTGCCATCGCCGTGAGGTCGGACACCGGGGAGCTGTTTTTT.

This clonotype was seen many times. The chain has TRBV27 and TRBJ2-7, with D tentatively TRBD1 (7 bases). The CDR3 has 16 amino acids. Per germline, CDR1 MNHEY and CDR2 SMNVEV (reference sequence). The germline V and J ends were trimmed by 5 bases and 4 bases, with 21 bases remaining between them. The CDR3 DNA reads as TGTGCCAGCAGTATAGCCCCGGGGTCAGGGGGGTACGAGCAGTACTTC. As protein: CASSIAPGSGGYEQYF.

The sample holds many counts of this clonotype. The V gene is TRBV27, the J gene TRBJ1-6; D possibly corresponds to TRBD1 (6 bases). The CDR3 runs to 15 residues. CDR1 is MNHEY and CDR2 is SMNVEV in the germline V gene (reference sequence). V was shortened by 3 bases and J by 9 bases, with 15 bases between the two germline ends. The CDR3 loop reads CASSLRAGVGSPLHF. DNA for the CDR3: TGTGCCAGCAGTTTGCGGGCAGGGGTAGGTTCACCCCTCCACTTT.

This clonotype was detected ten times or more. The gene calls are TRBV6-1 and TRBJ2-7, with D unresolved. The germline V gene encodes CDR1 MNHNS and CDR2 SASEGT. The CDR3 sequence is 14 residues long. V shed 7 bases and J shed 0 bases, with 13 bases lying between them. Here the CDR3 DNA reads TGTGCCAGCACATCAGTATCAAGCTCCTACGAGCAGTACTTC. Residues: CASTSVSSSYEQYF.

This clonotype was detected many times. The CDR3: CASSSAPGGPQHF. The CDR3 DNA sequence: TGTGCCAGCAGTTCGGCCCCCGGGGGGCCCCAGCATTTT. This chain uses TRBV2 with TRBJ1-5; tentatively, D is TRBD1 (5 bases). The germline V and J ends were trimmed by 5 bases and 9 bases, with 14 bases remaining between them. The germline gives CDR1 SNHLY, CDR2 FYNNEI. The CDR3 extends over 13 amino acids.

As regards this clonotype: This CDR3 fails to terminate in the conserved phenylalanine or tryptophan, so it likely reflects a read error. CDR3 in amino acids: CASSLSLRDQETQYL. DNA for the CDR3: TGCGCCAGCAGCCTGAGTCTCCGGGACCAAGAGACCCAGTACCTC. The chain joins TRBV5-1 to TRBJ2-5; no reliable D call. The CDR3 is 15 residues long. Germline values: CDR1 SGHRS, CDR2 YFSETQ. Trimming removed 4 bases at V and 0 bases at J, with 13 bases between.